The entry below gives a single TCR beta chain sequence along with its context. Germline V gene sequence: CDR1 MDHEN, CDR2 SYDVKM. This CDR3 region has 15 residues. V gave up 6 bases and J gave up 1 base; unmatched junction bases: 7. Data came from immunoSEQ multiplex PCR; TCRdb stores just in-frame clones and leaves some out. The data show around 130,000 clones, approximately 91% seen once. The entry originates in a study of T cell responses to AZD1222 COVID-19 vaccine. The chain employs TRBV28 and TRBJ1-1; TRBD1 matches at 8 bases. The receptor was isolated from an adult who received the AZD1222 COVID-19 vaccine. This material consisted of peripheral blood, taken 28 days after the second AZD1222 dose. The CDR3 here is CASRPFQGANTEAFF. The CDR3 nucleotides read TGTGCCAGCAGACCCTTCCAGGGGGCGAACACTGAAGCTTTCTTT.